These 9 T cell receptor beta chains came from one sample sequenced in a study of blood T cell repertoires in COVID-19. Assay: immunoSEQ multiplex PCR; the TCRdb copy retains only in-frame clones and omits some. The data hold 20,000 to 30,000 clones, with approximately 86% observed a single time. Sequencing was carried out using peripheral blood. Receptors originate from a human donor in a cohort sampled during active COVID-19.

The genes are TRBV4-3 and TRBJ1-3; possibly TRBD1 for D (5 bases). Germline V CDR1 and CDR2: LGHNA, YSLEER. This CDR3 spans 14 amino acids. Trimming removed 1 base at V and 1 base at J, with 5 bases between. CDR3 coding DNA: TGCGCCAGCAGCCAAGCAGGGTCTGGAAACACCATATATTTT. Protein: CASSQAGSGNTIYF.

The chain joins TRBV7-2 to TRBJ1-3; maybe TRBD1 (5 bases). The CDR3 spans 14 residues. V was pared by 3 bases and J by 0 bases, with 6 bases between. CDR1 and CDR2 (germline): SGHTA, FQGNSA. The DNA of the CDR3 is TGTGCCAGCAGCTTGACAGTCTCTGGAAACACCATATATTTT. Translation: CASSLTVSGNTIYF.

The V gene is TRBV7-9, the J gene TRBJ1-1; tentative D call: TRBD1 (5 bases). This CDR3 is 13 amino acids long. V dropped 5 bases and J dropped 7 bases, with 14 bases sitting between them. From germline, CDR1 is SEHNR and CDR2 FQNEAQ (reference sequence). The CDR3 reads CASSLTGQVEAFF. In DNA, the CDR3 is TGTGCCAGCAGCCTTACAGGACAAGTTGAAGCTTTCTTT.

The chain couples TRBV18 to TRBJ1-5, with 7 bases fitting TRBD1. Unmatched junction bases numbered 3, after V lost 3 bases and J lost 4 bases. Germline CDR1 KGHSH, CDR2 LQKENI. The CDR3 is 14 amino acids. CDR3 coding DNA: TGTGCCAGCTCACCGGGACAGCCAAATCAGCCCCAGCATTTT. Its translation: CASSPGQPNQPQHF. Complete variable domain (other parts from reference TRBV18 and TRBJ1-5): NAGVMQNPRHLVRRRGQEARLRCSPMKGHSHVYWYRQLPEEGLKFMVYLQKENIIDESGMPKERFSAEFPKEGPSILRIQQVVRGDSAAYFCASSPGQPNQPQHFGDGTRLSIL.

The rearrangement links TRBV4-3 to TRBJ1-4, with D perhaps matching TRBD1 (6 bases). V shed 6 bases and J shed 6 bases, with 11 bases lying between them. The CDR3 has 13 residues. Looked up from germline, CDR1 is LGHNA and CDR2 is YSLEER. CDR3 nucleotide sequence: TGCGCCAGCAGTCAGGGGTGGGATGAAAAACTGTTTTTT. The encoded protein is CASSQGWDEKLFF.

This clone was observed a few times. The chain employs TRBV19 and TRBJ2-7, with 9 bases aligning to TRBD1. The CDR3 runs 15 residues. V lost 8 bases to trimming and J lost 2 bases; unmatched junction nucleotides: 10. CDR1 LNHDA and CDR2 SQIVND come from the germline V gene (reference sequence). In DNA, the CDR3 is TGTGCCAGTCGAACCGTGGGACAGGGTACCTACGAGCAGTACTTC. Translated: CASRTVGQGTYEQYF.

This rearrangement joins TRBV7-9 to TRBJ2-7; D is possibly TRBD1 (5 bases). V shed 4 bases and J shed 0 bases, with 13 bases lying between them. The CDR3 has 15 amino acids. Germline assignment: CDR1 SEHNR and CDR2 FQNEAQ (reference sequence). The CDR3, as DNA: TGTGCCAGCAGCTCAGGGCCGCAGGGCTCCTACGAGCAGTACTTC. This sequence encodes CASSSGPQGSYEQYF.

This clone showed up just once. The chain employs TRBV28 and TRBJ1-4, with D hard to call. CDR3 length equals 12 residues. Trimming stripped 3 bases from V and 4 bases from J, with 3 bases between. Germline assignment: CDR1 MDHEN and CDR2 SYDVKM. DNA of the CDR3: TGTGCCAGCAGTTTTCTTAATGAAAAACTGTTTTTT. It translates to CASSFLNEKLFF.

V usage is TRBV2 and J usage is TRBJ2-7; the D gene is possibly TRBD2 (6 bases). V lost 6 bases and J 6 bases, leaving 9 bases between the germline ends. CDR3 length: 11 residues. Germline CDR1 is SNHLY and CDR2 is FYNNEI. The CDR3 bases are TGTGCCAGCAGGACTAGGGTCGAGCAGTACTTC. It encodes CASRTRVEQYF.